The T cell receptor beta chain described here comes from a study of CD8+ T cells in alopecia areata. Sequencing relied on a cDNA template that was reverse transcribed from extracted RNA. Method: immunoSEQ multiplex PCR; TCRdb's copy keeps in-frame clones and lacks some. The sample shows 150,000 or so clones, roughly 50% of them seen only once. The CDR3 is 15 residues long. Germline V gene sequence: CDR1 SGHRS, CDR2 YFSETQ. Deletions cut 3 bases from V and 4 bases from J, with 16 bases between. This TCR derives from a human donor with alopecia areata. The chain is built from TRBV5-1 and TRBJ2-5, with D possibly being TRBD2 (5 bases). The sequenced sample consisted of CD4+ T cells sorted from blood. CDR3 residues: CASSSKLLVSETQYF. In DNA form, the CDR3 reads TGCGCCAGCAGCTCCAAATTACTAGTTTCAGAGACCCAGTACTTC. The full variable domain, with the rest looked up from reference TRBV5-1 and TRBJ2-5, is KAGVTQTPRYLIKTRGQQVTLSCSPISGHRSVSWYQQTPGQGLQFLFEYFSETQRNKGNFPGRFSGRQFSNSRSEMNVSTLELGDSALYLCASSSKLLVSETQYFGPGTRLLVL.